The 25 T cell receptor beta chains given below trace back to one sample, sequenced in a study of response to subunit inactivated influenza vaccine. TCRdb passed the RT-PCR reads through MiXCR, listing each CDR3 protein once. This table holds over 150,000 distinct CDR3 sequences, over 13% found once. Sequencing used CD8+ T cells sorted from PBMCs, obtained about 5 days after vaccination. These receptors all come from a man aged 45-65 years who received an inactivated influenza vaccine.

This clonotype was counted a few times. V usage is TRBV5-1 and J usage is TRBJ2-7, with 8 bases lining up with TRBD2. With 0 bases clipped from V and 0 bases from J, the junction kept 14 bases outside the gene matches. The CDR3 spans 19 residues. Germline V CDR1 and CDR2: SGHRS, YFSETQ. CDR3 in DNA: TGCGCCAGCAGCTTGGCCTCGAGTTTAGCGGGACTGAGCTCCTACGAGCAGTACTTC. As protein: CASSLASSLAGLSSYEQYF.

The chain combines TRBV28 with TRBJ2-1; 9 nucleotides match TRBD2. The CDR3 length is 19 residues. Germline V CDR1 and CDR2: MDHEN, SYDVKM. V lost 6 bases to trimming and J lost 10 bases; unmatched junction nucleotides: 25. The CDR3 DNA follows: TGTGCCAGCAGCTATTTTGTTTCGGCGGGACTAGCCCCAACATGGGAGCAGTTCTTC. Its protein product is CASSYFVSAGLAPTWEQFF.

This chain uses TRBV6-5 with TRBJ2-5; TRBD2 matches 9 bases. With V trimmed by 2 bases and J by 5 bases, 6 bases remained unmatched. The germline V gene has CDR1 MNHEY and CDR2 SVGAGI. The CDR3 totals 15 residues. CDR3 sequence reads: CASSYGGGAGETQYF. CDR3 nucleotide sequence: TGTGCCAGCAGTTACGGCGGGGGGGCCGGGGAGACCCAGTACTTC.

A few counts support this clonotype. The rearrangement links TRBV27 to TRBJ2-3; D assignment may be TRBD1 or TRBD2 (6 bases each). V lost 2 bases, J lost 6 bases, and 12 bases lay in between. CDR3 length: 14 amino acids. Per the germline V gene, CDR1 is MNHEY and CDR2 is SMNVEV (reference sequence). The CDR3: CASSLVGGPDTQYF. CDR3 DNA: TGTGCCAGCAGTTTAGTTGGGGGGCCGGATACGCAGTATTTT.

The chain is built from TRBV6-1 and TRBJ2-1; 9 nucleotides align to TRBD1. With V trimmed by 6 bases and J by 8 bases, 11 bases remained unmatched. Germline loops: CDR1 MNHNS, CDR2 SASEGT. This CDR3 contains 15 residues. CDR3 nucleotide sequence: TGTGCCAGCAGAGACCCGGGACAGGGTTGGGATGAGCAGTTCTTC. Translating it yields CASRDPGQGWDEQFF.

A few counts support this clonotype. One junction end disagrees with the germline gene, perhaps due to a read error. This chain connects TRBV27 to TRBJ1-6; D perhaps matches TRBD1 (5 bases). Germline V lookup: CDR1 MNHEY, CDR2 SMNVEV (reference sequence). The CDR3 covers 14 residues. The DNA for the CDR3 is TGTGCCAGCCGTTTAGTGACGGGGCCGGCACCCCTCCACTTT. Its translation: CASRLVTGPAPLHF.

The V call is TRBV28, the J call TRBJ2-5, with D perhaps assigned TRBD1 or TRBD2 (5 bases each). Trimming removed 5 bases from V and 1 base from J, with 14 bases in between. The CDR3 is 15 amino acids. Germline V gene sequence: CDR1 MDHEN, CDR2 SYDVKM. CDR3 nucleotide sequence: TGTGCCAGCAGTCCACTACAGGAGGTCCAAGAGACCCAGTACTTC. Translating it yields CASSPLQEVQETQYF. The whole variable domain, remainder taken from reference TRBV28 and TRBJ2-5, is DVKVTQSSRYLVKRTGEKVFLECVQDMDHENMFWYRQDPGLGLRLIYFSYDVKMKEKGDIPEGYSVSREKKERFSLILESASTNQTSMYLCASSPLQEVQETQYFGPGTRLLVL.

This chain joins TRBV29-1 and TRBJ1-1, with D maybe TRBD1 (5 bases). The CDR3 is 11 amino acids. From germline, CDR1 is SQVTM and CDR2 ANQGSEA. Trimming shortened V by 3 bases and J by 7 bases, and 9 bases separated the two germline ends. CDR3 amino acids: CSVDLRGEAFF. In DNA, the CDR3 is TGCAGCGTTGATCTTAGGGGTGAAGCTTTCTTT.

This chain uses TRBV7-9 with TRBJ1-3; maybe TRBD1 (5 bases). Trimming left V 5 bases short and J 3 bases short, with 14 bases between. CDR1 and CDR2 from the germline V gene are SEHNR and FQNEAQ (reference sequence). This CDR3 has 15 residues. The chain's CDR3 is CASSPVRGYGNTIYF. CDR3 sequence (DNA): TGTGCCAGCAGCCCCGTGAGGGGTTATGGAAACACCATATATTTT.

This clonotype has at least ten counts. The V and J genes are TRBV28 and TRBJ2-7; 7 positions agree with TRBD2. Germline V gives CDR1 MDHEN, CDR2 SYDVKM. This CDR3 is built from 14 residues. The J segment lost 2 bases and the V segment lost 6 bases, leaving 7 bases of the junction unmatched. In nucleotides, the CDR3 is TGTGCCAGCAGGGGGAGGGCCAGTCCCTACGAGCAGTACTTC. Protein sequence: CASRGRASPYEQYF.

The V call is TRBV12-5, the J call TRBJ2-1, with D maybe TRBD1 (7 bases). The CDR3 extends over 15 amino acids. V shed 7 bases and J shed 1 base, with 14 bases lying between them. The V gene's germline CDR1 is LGHNT and CDR2 FRNRAP. CDR3 region: CASANRGGSYNEQFF. In DNA form, the CDR3 reads TGTGCTAGTGCGAACAGGGGAGGATCCTACAATGAGCAGTTCTTC.

The sample holds a few counts of this clonotype. The rearrangement joins TRBV6-2 or TRBV6-3 to TRBJ2-3; 7 nucleotides align to TRBD2. From germline, CDR1 is MNHEY and CDR2 SVGEGT. J was trimmed by 0 bases and V by 2 bases; bases with no gene match: 2. CDR3 length equals 15 residues. Here the CDR3 DNA reads TGTGCCAGCAGTTACCTGCGGGAGAGCACAGATACGCAGTATTTT. Translated: CASSYLRESTDTQYF.

This clonotype was counted many times. The chain couples TRBV12-5 to TRBJ2-4; tentatively, D is TRBD1 or TRBD2 (5 bases each). V was cut by 3 bases and J by 3 bases, with 12 bases left in between. Germline V lookup: CDR1 LGHNT, CDR2 FRNRAP. The CDR3 length is 15 residues. This CDR3 reads CASGFPRDHKNIQYF. For the CDR3, the DNA is TGTGCTAGTGGTTTTCCCCGGGACCACAAAAACATTCAGTACTTC.

This chain uses TRBV18 with TRBJ2-1; TRBD2 matches 10 bases. The CDR3 contains 16 residues. The junction had 8 bases not matched to a gene; V was cut back by 4 bases and J by 5 bases. From germline, CDR1 is KGHSH and CDR2 LQKENI. This chain's CDR3 is CASSQRTSGVNNEQFF. Here the CDR3 DNA reads TGTGCCAGCTCACAGCGGACTAGCGGAGTCAACAATGAGCAGTTCTTC.

With regard to this clonotype: A much larger clone lies a single base off, so this may be a read error. V and J are TRBV28 and TRBJ2-7; the match to TRBD2 covers 14 bases. The CDR3 spans 14 residues. The germline V gene has CDR1 MDHEN and CDR2 SYDVKM. The CDR3, as DNA: TGTGCCAGCAGGGCGACTAGCGGGAGGGCCGAGCACTACTTC. Translation gives CASRATSGRAEHYF.

There are many counts of this clonotype. The chain recombines TRBV28 with TRBJ2-3; 12 nucleotides align to TRBD2. V was clipped by 6 bases and J by 0 bases; unmatched bases: 10. Germline V CDR1 and CDR2: MDHEN, SYDVKM. The CDR3 extends over 18 amino acids. CDR3: CASSPRVLAGGSTDTQYF. CDR3 coding DNA: TGTGCCAGCAGCCCAAGGGTACTAGCGGGAGGAAGCACAGATACGCAGTATTTT.

This clonotype was observed at least ten times. The V gene is TRBV28, the J gene TRBJ2-7, with TRBD1 matching 9 bases. The CDR3 is 14 residues long. Germline CDR1 MDHEN, CDR2 SYDVKM. After removal of 4 bases from V and 7 bases from J, the junction contained 8 bases not matched to a gene. The CDR3: CASSSIFGTGEQYF. In nucleotides, the CDR3 is TGTGCCAGCAGTTCTATTTTCGGGACAGGGGAGCAGTACTTC.

V usage is TRBV6-1 and J usage is TRBJ2-1, with 7 bases fitting TRBD2. Germline V gives CDR1 MNHNS, CDR2 SASEGT. This CDR3 region has 14 residues. V shed 8 bases and J 5 bases; nucleotides not matched to a gene: 9. The CDR3 DNA reads TGTGCCAGCGGGGAACTAGCGCCAGACAATGAGCAGTTCTTC. Translated, it gives CASGELAPDNEQFF.

The chain is built from TRBV4-3 and TRBJ2-3, with D hard to call. V lost 0 bases to trimming and J lost 1 base, with 11 bases between them. Germline CDR1 and CDR2: LGHNA and YSLEER. The CDR3 is made up of 16 amino acids. CDR3 sequence reads: CASSQEGRLGTDTQYF. Written as DNA, the CDR3 is TGCGCCAGCAGCCAAGAGGGCCGCCTGGGCACAGATACGCAGTATTTT.

This clonotype was found a few times. The chain links TRBV29-1 to TRBJ2-7; perhaps TRBD1 as D (6 bases). The germline CDR1 and CDR2 sequences are SQVTM and ANQGSEA. Trimming removed 3 bases from V and 3 bases from J, with 9 bases in between. This CDR3 contains 12 residues. CDR3 region: CSVEIGGYEQYF. The CDR3 DNA reads as TGCAGCGTTGAGATAGGGGGCTACGAGCAGTACTTC.

The gene calls are TRBV4-1 and TRBJ2-1; no clear D. The germline V gene has CDR1 MGHRA and CDR2 YSYEKL. V was clipped by 4 bases and J by 7 bases, with 17 bases between them. The CDR3 covers 15 residues. CDR3 bases: TGCGCCAGCAGCCTCGGGTTCAGCCTAGTGAATGAGCAGTTCTTC. Amino acids: CASSLGFSLVNEQFF.

This clonotype came up a few times. This chain connects TRBV6-2 or TRBV6-3 to TRBJ2-3; D is unresolved. CDR3 size: 13 residues. The V gene lost 5 bases and the J gene lost 6 bases, with 12 bases spanning the gap. Germline V gives CDR1 MNHEY, CDR2 SVGEGT. CDR3 protein: CASSDHYWDTQYF. DNA for the CDR3: TGTGCCAGCAGTGATCACTATTGGGATACGCAGTATTTT.

This clonotype was detected only a few times. The chain carries TRBV20-1 and TRBJ2-3, with D uncertain. Trimming took off 3 bases at V and 0 bases at J, with 13 bases between the two ends. This CDR3 is 15 amino acids long. The V gene's germline CDR1 is DFQATT and CDR2 SNEGSKA (reference sequence). CDR3 sequence: CSASLAAYSTDTQYF. The CDR3 bases are TGCAGTGCTAGTTTGGCCGCGTATAGCACAGATACGCAGTATTTT.

This chain links TRBV6-1 with TRBJ2-5, with a possible D match to TRBD1 (6 bases). Trimming took off 5 bases at V and 4 bases at J, with 11 bases between the two ends. Germline CDR1 and CDR2: MNHNS and SASEGT. This CDR3 has 13 residues. The CDR3 region is CASSRSGAETQYF. The CDR3, as DNA: TGTGCCAGCAGTCGCTCAGGGGCAGAGACCCAGTACTTC.

The V and J genes are TRBV12-3 or TRBV12-4 and TRBJ1-2; unclear D gene. With 6 bases removed from V and 8 bases from J, the gap between germline ends came to 16 bases. This CDR3 contains 13 residues. CDR3 coding DNA: TGTGCCAGCAGCGCCTCGAGGGCCTGGGGCTACACCTTC. Translating it yields CASSASRAWGYTF.